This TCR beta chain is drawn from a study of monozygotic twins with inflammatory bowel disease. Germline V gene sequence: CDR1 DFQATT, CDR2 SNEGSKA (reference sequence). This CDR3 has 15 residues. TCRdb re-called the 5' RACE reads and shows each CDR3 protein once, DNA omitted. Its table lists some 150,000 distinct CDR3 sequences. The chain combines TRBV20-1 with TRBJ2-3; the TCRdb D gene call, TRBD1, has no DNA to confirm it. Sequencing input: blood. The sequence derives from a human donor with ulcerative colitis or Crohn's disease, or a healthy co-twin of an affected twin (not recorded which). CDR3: CSAALVLLLTDTQYF.